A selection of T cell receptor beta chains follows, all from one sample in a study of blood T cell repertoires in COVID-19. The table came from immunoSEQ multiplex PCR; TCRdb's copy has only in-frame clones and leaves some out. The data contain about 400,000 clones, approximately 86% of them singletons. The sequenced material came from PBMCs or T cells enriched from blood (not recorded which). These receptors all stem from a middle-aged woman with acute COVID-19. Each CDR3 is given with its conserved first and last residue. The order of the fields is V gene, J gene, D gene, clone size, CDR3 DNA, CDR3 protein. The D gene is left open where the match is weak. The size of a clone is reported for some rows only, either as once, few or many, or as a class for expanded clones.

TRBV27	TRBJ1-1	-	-	TGTGCCAGCAACCCGGGATGGGCTCGCCAATCTGAAGCTTTCTTT	CASNPGWARQSEAFF
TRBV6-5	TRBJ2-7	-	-	TGTGCCAGCATAGGGTCAGGGTACTACGAGCAGTACTTC	CASIGSGYYEQYF
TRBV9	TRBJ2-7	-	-	TGTGCCAGCAGCGTAGGGGGGACACCCTACGAGCAGTACTTC	CASSVGGTPYEQYF
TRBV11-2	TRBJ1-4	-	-	TGTGCCAGCTGCGGTGGGGGAGGCGGTGAAAAACTGTTTTTT	CASCGGGGGEKLFF
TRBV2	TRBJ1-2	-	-	TGTGCCAGCAGGGTGGACAGTCGTGGCTACACCTTC	CASRVDSRGYTF
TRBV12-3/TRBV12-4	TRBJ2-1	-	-	TGTGCCAGCAGTTTAGGACAGTTGAATGAGCAGTTCTTC	CASSLGQLNEQFF
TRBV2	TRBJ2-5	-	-	TGTGCCAGCAGTGAATTTCCAAAAGAGACCCAGTACTTC	CASSEFPKETQYF
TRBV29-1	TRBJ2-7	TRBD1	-	TGCAGCGTTGACGGACAGGGCTACGAGCAGTACTTC	CSVDGQGYEQYF
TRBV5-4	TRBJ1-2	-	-	TGTGCCAGCAGCCTTGACAGCTATGGCTACACCTTC	CASSLDSYGYTF
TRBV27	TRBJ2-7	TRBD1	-	TGTGCCAGCAGTGGGCCAGGGGGCTCCTACGAGCAGTACTTC	CASSGPGGSYEQYF
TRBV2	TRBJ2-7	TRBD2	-	TGTGCCAGCGGGAGGGGAGGGGAACCCTACGAGCAGTACTTC	CASGRGGEPYEQYF
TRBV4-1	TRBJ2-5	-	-	TGCGCCAGCAGCCAACCCCCGGTGGGGCGAGAGACCCAGTACTTC	CASSQPPVGRETQYF
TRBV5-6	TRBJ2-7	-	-	TGTGCCAGCAGCTGGCAGTCCTACGAGCAGTACTTC	CASSWQSYEQYF
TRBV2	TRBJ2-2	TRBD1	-	TGTGCCAGCAGTCGACAGGGTGGGAACACCGGGGAGCTGTTTTTT	CASSRQGGNTGELFF
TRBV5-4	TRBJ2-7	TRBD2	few	TGTGCCAGCAGACGCAGCGGGGGGCCCAGCTCCTACGAGCAGTACTTC	CASRRSGGPSSYEQYF
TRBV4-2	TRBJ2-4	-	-	TGTGCCAGCAGCCAAGTCTCGCGGGCGGCCAAAAACATTCAGTACTTC	CASSQVSRAAKNIQYF
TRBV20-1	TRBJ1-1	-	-	TGCAGTGCTACTGACAGGTTTGTGAACACTGAAGCTTTCTTT	CSATDRFVNTEAFF
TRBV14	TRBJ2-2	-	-	TGTGCCAGCAGCCAAGATCTCACCGGGGAGCTGTTTTTT	CASSQDLTGELFF
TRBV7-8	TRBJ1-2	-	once	TGTGCCATCGGGGGGGGCGGAAACGGCTACACCTTC	CAIGGGGNGYTF
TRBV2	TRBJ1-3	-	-	TGTGCCAGCAGGTCCACAGGCTCTGGAAACACCATATATTTT	CASRSTGSGNTIYF